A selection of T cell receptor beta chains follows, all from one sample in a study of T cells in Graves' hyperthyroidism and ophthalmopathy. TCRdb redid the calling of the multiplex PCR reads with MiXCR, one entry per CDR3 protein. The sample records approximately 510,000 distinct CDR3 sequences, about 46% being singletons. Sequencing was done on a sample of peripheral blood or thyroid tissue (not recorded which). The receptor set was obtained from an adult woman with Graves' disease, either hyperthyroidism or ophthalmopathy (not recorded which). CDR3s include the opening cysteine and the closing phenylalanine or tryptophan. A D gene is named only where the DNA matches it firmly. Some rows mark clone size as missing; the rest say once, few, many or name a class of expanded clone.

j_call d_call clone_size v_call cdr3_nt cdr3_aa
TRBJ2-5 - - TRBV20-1 TGCAGTGCTAGAGATCTCCTTAGCGAGGAGACCCAGTACTTC CSARDLLSEETQYF
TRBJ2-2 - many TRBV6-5 TGTGCCAGCAGTTACCAATTCCGGACAGAGGAGCTGTTTTTT CASSYQFRTEELFF
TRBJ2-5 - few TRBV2 TGTGCCAGCAGTGCTGTCCGATCGGGTGAGACCCAGTACTTC CASSAVRSGETQYF
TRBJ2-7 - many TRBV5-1 TGCGCCAGCAGTGGGGGACAAGTTTCCTACGAGCAGTACTTC CASSGGQVSYEQYF
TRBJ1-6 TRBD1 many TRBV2 TGTGCCAGCACCAGACAGGGGTGGCTTTCGAATTCACCCCTCCACTTT CASTRQGWLSNSPLHF
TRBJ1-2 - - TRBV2 TGTGCCAGCAGTGAATTCGTTGGCGAGCTCACCTTC CASSEFVGELTF
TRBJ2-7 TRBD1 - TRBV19 TGTGCCGATTGGACCGGGACAGAAACCTTCTACGAGCAGTACTTC CADWTGTETFYEQYF
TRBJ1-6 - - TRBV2 TGTGCCAGCAGTTACCCCGTGAATTCACCCCTCCACTTT CASSYPVNSPLHF
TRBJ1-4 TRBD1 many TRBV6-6 TGTGCCAGCAGTGGCGACAGGGAAGGTGAAAAACTGTTTTTT CASSGDREGEKLFF
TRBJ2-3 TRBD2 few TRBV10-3 TGTGCCATCAGTGAGGGACTAGGCGAGAGGTATTTT CAISEGLGERYF
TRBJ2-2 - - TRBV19 TGTGCCAGTGGGGGCCAGGCCGGGGAGCTGTTTTTT CASGGQAGELFF
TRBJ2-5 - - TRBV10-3 TGTGCCATCGGGTCCCCCAATCAGCCCCAGTACTTC CAIGSPNQPQYF
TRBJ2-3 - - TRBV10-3 TGTGCCATCAGTGCGGGAGTCACTCGGGGCACAGATACGCAGTATTTT CAISAGVTRGTDTQYF
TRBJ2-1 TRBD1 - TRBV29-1 TGCAGCGTTCGGACAGGGGACTACAATGAGCAGTTCTTC CSVRTGDYNEQFF
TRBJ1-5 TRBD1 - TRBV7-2 TGTGCCAGCAGCCGGGACAGGGGGGACGGGCGGCCCCAGCATTTT CASSRDRGDGRPQHF
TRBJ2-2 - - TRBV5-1 TGTGCCGGCAGCTTGGCAGGGCCCGGGTTAGCGACCGGGGAGCTGTTTTTT CAGSLAGPGLATGELFF
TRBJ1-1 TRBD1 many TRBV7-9 TGTGCCAGCAGCCTGGGGGGACAGGGGATAATTGGTGGGACTGAAGCTTTCTTT CASSLGGQGIIGGTEAFF
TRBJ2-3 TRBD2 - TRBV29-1 TGCAGCGTTGCCGGGACTAGCGGGAGGAGCACAGATACGCAGTATTTT CSVAGTSGRSTDTQYF
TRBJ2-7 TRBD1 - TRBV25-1 TGTGCCAGCAGTGAGGGAGGACAGGGGGCGCAGTACTTC CASSEGGQGAQYF
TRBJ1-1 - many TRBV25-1 TGTGCCAGCAGGTCAGCAACGGGACACCTGAACACTGAAGCTTTCTTT CASRSATGHLNTEAFF
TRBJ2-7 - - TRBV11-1 TGTGCTAGAGATCGGTCTAGAAGGGTGCACGAGCAGTACTTC CARDRSRRVHEQYF
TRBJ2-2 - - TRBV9 TGTGCCAGCAGCCCCCCCCGCCAGCCCGGGGAGCTGTTTTTT CASSPPRQPGELFF
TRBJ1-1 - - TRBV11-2 TGTGCCAGCAGCTTAGGATCCACGGTCGCTTTCTTT CASSLGSTVAFF
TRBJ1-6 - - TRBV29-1 TGCAGCGTCGCCAACGGAGATAATTCACCCCTCCACTTT CSVANGDNSPLHF
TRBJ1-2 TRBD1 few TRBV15 TGTGCCACCAGCAGAGATGGGACAGGATATGGCTACACCTTC CATSRDGTGYGYTF
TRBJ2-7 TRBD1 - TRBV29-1 TGCAGCGTCCGGACAGGCACTACCTACGAGCAGTACTTC CSVRTGTTYEQYF
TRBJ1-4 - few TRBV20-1 TGCAGTGCTGCTTCCGGGGCCGCTAATGAAAAACTGTTTTTT CSAASGAANEKLFF
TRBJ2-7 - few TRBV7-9 TGTGCCAGCAGCTTATCGGGAGATGAGCAGTACTTC CASSLSGDEQYF
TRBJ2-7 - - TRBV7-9 TGTGCCAGCAGCTTAGGGGGTCCAGCTTATCCCTACGAGCAGTACTTC CASSLGGPAYPYEQYF
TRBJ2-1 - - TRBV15 TGTGCCACCAGCAGAGGAGGAGGGTATCGCGGTGGTGAGCAGTTCTTC CATSRGGGYRGGEQFF
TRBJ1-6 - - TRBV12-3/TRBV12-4 TGTGCCAGCAGTTTAGGGAGCGATCCAGGAGGTGATTCACCCCTCCACTTT CASSLGSDPGGDSPLHF
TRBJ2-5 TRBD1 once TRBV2 TGTGCCAGCGTGGAGACCGGGACAGCCCAAGAGACCCAGTACTTC CASVETGTAQETQYF
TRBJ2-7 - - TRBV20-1 TGCAGTGCCCACTCCGGGAAAACCTTTACCTACGAGCAGTACTTC CSAHSGKTFTYEQYF
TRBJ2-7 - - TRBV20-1 TGCAGTGCTTATACAGGGCTACGAGGTACCCAGTACTTC CSAYTGLRGTQYF
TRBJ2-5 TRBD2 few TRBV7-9 TGTGCCAGCAGCGACACCCGCGGGGGGGAGACCCAGTACTTC CASSDTRGGETQYF
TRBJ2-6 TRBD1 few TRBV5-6 TGTGCCAGCAGCCCGGGACAGGGGGCCAACGTCCTGACTTTC CASSPGQGANVLTF
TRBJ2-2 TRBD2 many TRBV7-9 TGTGCCAGCAGCCCAGGACTAGCGGGAGGGCTTATCGGGGAGCTGTTTTTT CASSPGLAGGLIGELFF
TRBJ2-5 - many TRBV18 TGTGCCAGCTCACCACCGGTCACCCAAGAGACCCAGTACTTC CASSPPVTQETQYF
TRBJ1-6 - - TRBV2 TGTGCCAGCAGAATGGGCGTTGGTTCACCCCTCCACTTT CASRMGVGSPLHF
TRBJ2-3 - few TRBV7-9 TGTGCCAGCAGCTTAGACTTGGATACGCAGTATTTT CASSLDLDTQYF
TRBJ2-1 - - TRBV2 TGTGCCAGCAGCCCCCCCGGGACTGACCGCAATGAGCAGTTCTTC CASSPPGTDRNEQFF
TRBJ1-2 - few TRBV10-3 TGTGCCATCAGTGAGAGGCAGGAGGGGGGCTACACCTTC CAISERQEGGYTF
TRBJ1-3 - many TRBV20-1 TGCAGTGCTAGAGATGGTGGGGCCAGTGGAAACACCATATATTTT CSARDGGASGNTIYF
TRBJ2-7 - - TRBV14 TGTGCCAGCAGCCAAGCGGTATCCATTTTCCACGAGCAGTACTTC CASSQAVSIFHEQYF
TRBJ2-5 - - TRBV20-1 TGCAGTGCTACAGAAATACAAGAGACCCAGTACTTC CSATEIQETQYF
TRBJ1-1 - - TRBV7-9 TGTGCCAGCAGCTTAGTTACGGGGGAGAACACTGAAGCTTTCTTT CASSLVTGENTEAFF
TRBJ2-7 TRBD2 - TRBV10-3 TGTGCCCACGGGCTAGCGGGAGGAAACGAGCAGTACTTC CAHGLAGGNEQYF
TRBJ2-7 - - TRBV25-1 TGTGCCAGCAGTGAAACTTACGGGCAGTACTTC CASSETYGQYF